The rows below give T cell receptor beta chains drawn from one sample of a study of T-cell memory formation after mild COVID-19. Using its own MiXCR run on the 5' RACE reads, TCRdb lists one record per CDR3 protein. The sample has 35,000 to 50,000 distinct CDR3 sequences, more than 9% seen once. The sequenced material came from PBMCs or a T cell subset sorted from them (not recorded which). Receptors originate from an adult woman who had mild COVID-19 (a few samples of this study predate the infection). Cell type and time point are not known. CDR3s include the opening cysteine and the closing phenylalanine or tryptophan. The D gene is left open where the match is weak. Expanded clones are given a class, and other clones once, few, many or no size at all.

>TRBJ2-5|few|.|TRBV7-2
TGTGCCAGCAGCTTAGGGGGGATTTGGCGTGAAATGAGAACCCAGTACTTC
CASSLGGIWREMRTQYF
>TRBJ2-1|.|TRBD2|TRBV5-1
TGCGCCAGCAGCTTGGGAAGCGGGGGGGATTTTAATGAGCAGTTCTTC
CASSLGSGGDFNEQFF
>TRBJ2-7|many|TRBD2|TRBV5-1
TGCGCCAGCAGCACTAGCGGGAGCTCCTACGAGCAGTACTTC
CASSTSGSSYEQYF
>TRBJ2-1|many|.|TRBV6-5
TGTGCCAGCAGTTACTCGGAGGGAATGTCTGTGCAGTTCTTC
CASSYSEGMSVQFF
>TRBJ2-4|.|TRBD1|TRBV24-1
TGTGCCACCAGTGATGGACTGGGACAGGTTCAGTACTTC
CATSDGLGQVQYF
>TRBJ2-7|.|.|TRBV7-9
TGTGCCAGCAGCACCCAAAGGGGGGAGCAGTACTTC
CASSTQRGEQYF
>TRBJ2-3|few|.|TRBV30
TGTGCCTGGAGTAGGGGGGGAGCAGATACGCAGTATTTT
CAWSRGGADTQYF
>TRBJ2-3|many|.|TRBV29-1
TGCAGCGTTCAGACAGGCCTTCTGGGCACAGATACGCAGTATTTT
CSVQTGLLGTDTQYF
>TRBJ1-1|few|.|TRBV2
TGTGCCAGCCACGGACACTTGTTAGGACGGAACACTGAAGCTTTCTTT
CASHGHLLGRNTEAFF
>TRBJ1-4|.|TRBD1|TRBV30
TGTGCCTGTTGGGACAGGTCAGGTGAAAAACTGTTTTTT
CACWDRSGEKLFF
>TRBJ2-5|.|.|TRBV30
TGTGCCTGGACCACTGGGGGAGCCGGTTCAGAGACCCAGTACTTC
CAWTTGGAGSETQYF
>TRBJ1-1|few|.|TRBV18
TGTGCCAGCTCACCATTCTCAGGGGCTGAACAGACTGAAGCTTTCTTT
CASSPFSGAEQTEAFF
>TRBJ2-7|few|.|TRBV14
TGTGCCAGCAGCCATGCCTCCAGGGTAGGGATCTACGAGCAGTACTTC
CASSHASRVGIYEQYF
>TRBJ2-2|.|.|TRBV6-5
TGTGCCGGAGGGACGGGGAACACCGGGGAGCTGTTTTTT
CAGGTGNTGELFF
>TRBJ2-1|.|.|TRBV5-1
TGCGCCAGCAGTGAAGTGGGGGGGCGTGGAAATGAGCAGTTCTTC
CASSEVGGRGNEQFF
>TRBJ2-5|.|.|TRBV9
TGTGCCAGCAGCGTAGAGGGATACCCCTTGGAGACCCAGTACTTC
CASSVEGYPLETQYF
>TRBJ2-5|few|TRBD2|TRBV9
TGTGCCAGCAGCGTAGCAGCGGGGCAAGAGACCCAGTACTTC
CASSVAAGQETQYF
>TRBJ2-7|many|.|TRBV12-5
TGTGCTAGTGGCCTCGGAGGGCCTGAATCCGAGCAGTACTTC
CASGLGGPESEQYF
>TRBJ1-5|medium-sized|.|TRBV2
TGTGCCAGCACTAGAGGACAGAATAGCAATCAGCCCCAGCATTTT
CASTRGQNSNQPQHF
>TRBJ2-3|few|TRBD2|TRBV2
TGTGCCAGCAGGCAACTAGCGGGGGGCACAGATACGCAGTATTTT
CASRQLAGGTDTQYF
>TRBJ2-3|many|.|TRBV7-3
TGTGCCAGCAGCCGGGGTGGGGGGAGAACAGATACGCAGTATTTT
CASSRGGGRTDTQYF
>TRBJ2-7|.|TRBD2|TRBV15
TGTGCCACCAGCAAACTAGCGGGGGCCTACGAGCAGTACTTC
CATSKLAGAYEQYF
>TRBJ2-2|few|.|TRBV7-2
TGTGCCAGCAGCTTACACTCGTACACCGGGGAGCTGTTTTTT
CASSLHSYTGELFF
>TRBJ2-3|.|.|TRBV25-1
TGTGCCAGCAGTGAATCTAAGGCCACTACAGATACGCAGTATTTT
CASSESKATTDTQYF
>TRBJ1-1|.|.|TRBV6-5
TGTGCCAGCAGTTATGGGGTTGAAGCTTTCTTT
CASSYGVEAFF
>TRBJ1-2|.|.|TRBV4-1
TGCGCCAGCAGCCAAGAAGCGCACAGGGCAGGGTTAAGCTACACCTTC
CASSQEAHRAGLSYTF
>TRBJ2-3|few|.|TRBV2
TGTGCCAGCAGTGACGGTTTTTCAGATACGCAGTATTTT
CASSDGFSDTQYF
>TRBJ2-1|many|.|TRBV12-3/TRBV12-4
TGTGCCAGCAGTTTAGCTCCAGCAGGCAATGAGCAGTTCTTC
CASSLAPAGNEQFF
>TRBJ1-2|many|TRBD1|TRBV5-1
TGCGCCAGCAGCTTGGCGGGACAGACAAACTATGGCTACACCTTC
CASSLAGQTNYGYTF
>TRBJ2-1|few|TRBD2|TRBV4-2
TGTGCCAGCAGCCCGGGACTAGCGGATTCCAATGAGCAGTTCTTC
CASSPGLADSNEQFF
>TRBJ2-5|few|TRBD2|TRBV2
TGTGCCAGCAGTTCAAGCGGGAGGGCCGGAGAGACCCAGTACTTC
CASSSSGRAGETQYF
>TRBJ2-1|.|.|TRBV11-1
TGTGCCAGCAGCTTGGGGGGCTTGGGTGGGAATGAGCAGTTCTTC
CASSLGGLGGNEQFF
>TRBJ2-7|.|TRBD2|TRBV7-8
TGTGCCAGCAGCGGGGGACTAGCGGGAGTCGGCGAGCAGTACTTC
CASSGGLAGVGEQYF
>TRBJ1-1|few|.|TRBV4-1
TGCGCCAGCAGCCGGCAGGCAAACACTGAAGCTTTCTTT
CASSRQANTEAFF
>TRBJ2-1|.|.|TRBV6-5
TGTGCCAGCACCACCACGCAGGGGAAATACAATGAGCAGTTCTTC
CASTTTQGKYNEQFF
>TRBJ2-2|medium-sized|.|TRBV4-3
TGCGCCAGCAGCCCGTCGGATGGGGAGCTGTTTTTT
CASSPSDGELFF
>TRBJ2-3|.|TRBD1|TRBV24-1
TGTGCCACCAGTGACCAAAGCAGGGGGATCCGAACAGATACGCAGTATTTT
CATSDQSRGIRTDTQYF
>TRBJ2-7|.|.|TRBV15
TGTGCCACCAGCAGAACGAGCCCTCTAGGCGAGCAGTACTTC
CATSRTSPLGEQYF
>TRBJ2-7|few|TRBD1|TRBV5-1
TGCGCCAGCAGCGGAACAGGGGGGATTTACGAGCAGTACTTC
CASSGTGGIYEQYF
>TRBJ2-3|many|.|TRBV20-1
TGCAGTGCTAGCCAAGAAGGGTTTGAGACAGATACGCAGTATTTT
CSASQEGFETDTQYF
>TRBJ1-5|many|TRBD1|TRBV29-1
TGCAGCGTTGGGTGGACAGGGGATCAGCCCCAGCATTTT
CSVGWTGDQPQHF
>TRBJ2-7|many|.|TRBV4-2
TGTGCCAGCAGCCAAGATGGGGTCAGCTCCTACGAGCAGTACTTC
CASSQDGVSSYEQYF
>TRBJ2-5|few|TRBD1|TRBV12-3/TRBV12-4
TGTGCCAGCAGGGGGACAGGGAATGCAAGAGAGACCCAGTACTTC
CASRGTGNARETQYF
>TRBJ1-5|.|TRBD1|TRBV20-1
TGCAGTGCCCCATCGACAGGGGGCGTTCAGGGCAATCAGCCCCAGCATTTT
CSAPSTGGVQGNQPQHF
>TRBJ2-7|few|.|TRBV3-1
TGTGCCAGCAGCGACGGAGTCGAGCAGTACTTC
CASSDGVEQYF
>TRBJ2-1|few|TRBD1|TRBV5-1
TGCGCCAGCAGAGCGGGACAGGGTAACAATGAGCAGTTCTTC
CASRAGQGNNEQFF
>TRBJ2-3|.|.|TRBV5-1
TGCGCCAGCAGCTTGTTGGGGGACAGCACAGATACGCAGTATTTT
CASSLLGDSTDTQYF